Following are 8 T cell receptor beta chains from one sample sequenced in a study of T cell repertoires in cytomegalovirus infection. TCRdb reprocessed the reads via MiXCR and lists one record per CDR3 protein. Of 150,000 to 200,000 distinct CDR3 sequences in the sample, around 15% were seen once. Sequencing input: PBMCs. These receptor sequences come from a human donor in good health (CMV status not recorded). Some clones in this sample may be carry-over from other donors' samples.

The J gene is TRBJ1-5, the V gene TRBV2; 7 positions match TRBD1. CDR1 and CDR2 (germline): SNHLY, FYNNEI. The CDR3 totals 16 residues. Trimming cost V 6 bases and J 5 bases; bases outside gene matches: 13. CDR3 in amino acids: CASRPTGTALDQPQHF. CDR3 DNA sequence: TGTGCCAGCAGGCCCACCGGGACAGCCCTGGATCAGCCCCAGCATTTT.

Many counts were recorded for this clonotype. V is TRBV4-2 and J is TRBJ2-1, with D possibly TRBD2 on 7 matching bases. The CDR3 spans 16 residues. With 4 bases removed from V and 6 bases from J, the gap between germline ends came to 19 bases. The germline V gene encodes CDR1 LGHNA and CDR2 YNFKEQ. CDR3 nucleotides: TGTGCCAGCAGCCCTCCTAGCGGCCAAGGGGGCAATGAGCAGTTCTTC. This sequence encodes CASSPPSGQGGNEQFF.

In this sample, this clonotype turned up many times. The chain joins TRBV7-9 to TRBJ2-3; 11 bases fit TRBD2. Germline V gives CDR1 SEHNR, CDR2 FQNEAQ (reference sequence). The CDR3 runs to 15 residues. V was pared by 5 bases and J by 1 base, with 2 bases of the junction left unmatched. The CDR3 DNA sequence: TGTGCCAGCAGCGTGACTAGCGGGGGCACAGATACGCAGTATTTT. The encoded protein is CASSVTSGGTDTQYF.

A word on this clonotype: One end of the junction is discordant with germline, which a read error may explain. Written as DNA, the CDR3 is TGCGGTGCTCGGACCCGAGGGAATGAAAAACTGTTTTTT. Amino acid sequence: CGARTRGNEKLFF. The rearrangement links TRBV20-1 to TRBJ1-4; D unclear. Germline CDR1 DFQATT, CDR2 SNEGSKA (reference sequence). The CDR3 spans 13 residues.

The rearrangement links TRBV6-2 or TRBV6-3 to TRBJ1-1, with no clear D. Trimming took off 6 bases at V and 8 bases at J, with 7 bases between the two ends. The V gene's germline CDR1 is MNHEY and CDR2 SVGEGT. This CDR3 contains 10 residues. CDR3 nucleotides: TGTGCCAGCAGACAGACAGAAGCTTTCTTT. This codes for CASRQTEAFF.

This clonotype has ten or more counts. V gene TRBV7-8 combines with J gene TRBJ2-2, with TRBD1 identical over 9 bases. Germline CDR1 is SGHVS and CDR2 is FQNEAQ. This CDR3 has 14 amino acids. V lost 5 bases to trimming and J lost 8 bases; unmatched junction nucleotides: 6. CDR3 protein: CASSLGTGKGELFF. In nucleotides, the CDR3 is TGTGCCAGCAGCCTTGGGACAGGGAAGGGGGAGCTGTTTTTT.

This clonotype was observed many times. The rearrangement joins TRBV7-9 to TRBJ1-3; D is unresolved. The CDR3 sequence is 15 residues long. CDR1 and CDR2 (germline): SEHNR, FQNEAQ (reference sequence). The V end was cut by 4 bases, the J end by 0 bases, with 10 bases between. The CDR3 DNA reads TGTGCCAGCAGCTCCTCCGCTGACTCTGGAAACACCATATATTTT. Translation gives CASSSSADSGNTIYF.

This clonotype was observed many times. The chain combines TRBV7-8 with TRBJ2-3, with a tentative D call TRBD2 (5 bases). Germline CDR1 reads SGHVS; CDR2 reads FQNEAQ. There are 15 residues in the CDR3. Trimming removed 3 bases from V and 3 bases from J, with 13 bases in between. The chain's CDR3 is CASSFRGLKTDTQYF. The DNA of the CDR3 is TGTGCCAGCAGCTTCCGGGGTTTGAAGACAGATACGCAGTATTTT.